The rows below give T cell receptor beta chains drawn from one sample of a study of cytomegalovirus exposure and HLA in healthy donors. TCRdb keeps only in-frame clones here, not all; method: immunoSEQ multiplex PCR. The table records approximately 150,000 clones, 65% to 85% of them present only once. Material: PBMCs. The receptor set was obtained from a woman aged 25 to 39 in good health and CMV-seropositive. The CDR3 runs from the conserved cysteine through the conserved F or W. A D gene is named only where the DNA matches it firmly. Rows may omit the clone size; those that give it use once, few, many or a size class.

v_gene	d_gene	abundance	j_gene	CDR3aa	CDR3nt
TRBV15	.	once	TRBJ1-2	CATSRGQHYGYTF	TGTGCCACCAGCAGAGGACAACACTATGGCTACACCTTC
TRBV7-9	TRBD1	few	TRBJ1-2	CASSLRTRGKDRGDYGYTF	TGTGCCAGCAGCTTACGAACAAGAGGGAAGGACAGGGGTGACTATGGCTACACCTTC
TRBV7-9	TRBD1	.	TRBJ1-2	CSSSLVRDSGGNYGYTF	TGTTCCAGCAGCTTAGTCCGGGACAGTGGGGGAAACTATGGCTACACCTTC
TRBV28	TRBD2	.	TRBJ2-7	CASSTSSGGRDFHEQYF	TGTGCCAGCAGTACATCTAGCGGGGGACGAGATTTTCACGAGCAGTACTTC
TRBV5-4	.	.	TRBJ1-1	CASSLVPGWTEAFF	TGTGCCAGCAGCTTGGTTCCAGGATGGACTGAAGCTTTCTTT
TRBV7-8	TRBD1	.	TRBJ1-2	CASSLATGGNYGYTF	TGTGCCAGCAGCTTAGCGACAGGGGGGAACTATGGCTACACCTTC
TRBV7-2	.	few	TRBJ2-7	CAFFKQKAAYEQYF	TGTGCTTTTTTCAAGCAGAAGGCGGCATACGAGCAGTACTTC
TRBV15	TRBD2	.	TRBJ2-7	CATSRDRGGSYEQYF	TGTGCCACCAGCAGAGATCGGGGGGGCTCCTACGAGCAGTACTTC
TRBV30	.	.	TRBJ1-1	CAWMAVYTEAFF	TGTGCCTGGATGGCAGTCTACACTGAAGCTTTCTTT
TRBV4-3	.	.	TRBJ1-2	CASSQDIIRSNYGYTF	TGCGCCAGCAGCCAAGATATCATTAGGAGCAACTATGGCTACACCTTC
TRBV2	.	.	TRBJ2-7	CASKMTVLGGVEQYF	TGTGCCAGCAAGATGACAGTGTTGGGGGGTGTCGAGCAGTACTTC
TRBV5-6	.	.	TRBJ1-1	CASSRGNTEAFF	TGTGCCAGCAGTCGGGGAAACACTGAAGCTTTCTTT
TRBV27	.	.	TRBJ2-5	CASGPLEGPKTQETQYF	TGTGCCAGCGGTCCATTGGAGGGTCCGAAGACCCAAGAGACCCAGTACTTC
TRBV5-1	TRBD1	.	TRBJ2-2	CASSADRANTGELFF	TGCGCCAGCAGCGCCGACAGGGCGAACACCGGGGAGCTGTTTTTT
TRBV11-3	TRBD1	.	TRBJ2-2	CASSRTGFNTGELFF	TGTGCCAGCAGCAGGACAGGGTTTAACACCGGGGAGCTGTTTTTT
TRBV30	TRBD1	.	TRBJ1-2	CASSPTGKYGYTF	TGTGCCTCATCACCGACAGGGAAGTATGGCTACACCTTC
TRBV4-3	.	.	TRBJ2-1	CASSQHAEVRTVVPNNEQFF	TGCGCCAGCAGCCAGCACGCCGAAGTACGGACAGTAGTCCCCAACAATGAGCAGTTCTTC
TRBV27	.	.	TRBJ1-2	CATITGWDGYTF	TGTGCCACCATTACAGGGTGGGATGGCTACACCTTC
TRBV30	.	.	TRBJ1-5	CAWSERFWRVGNQPQHF	TGTGCCTGGAGTGAAAGGTTTTGGAGAGTGGGCAATCAGCCCCAGCATTTT
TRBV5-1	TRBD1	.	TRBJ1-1	CASSFGQGQNTEAFF	TGCGCCAGCAGCTTCGGACAGGGGCAGAACACTGAAGCTTTCTTT
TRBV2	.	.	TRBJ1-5	CASSGGTLGPQHF	TGTGCCAGCAGCGGAGGTACTTTGGGGCCCCAGCATTTT
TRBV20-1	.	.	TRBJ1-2	CKASGNGYTF	TGCAAAGCGTCAGGGAACGGCTACACCTTC
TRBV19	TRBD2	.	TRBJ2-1	CASSIAWTSGGATFVDEQFF	TGTGCCAGTAGTATAGCCTGGACTAGCGGGGGGGCTACTTTTGTCGATGAGCAGTTCTTC
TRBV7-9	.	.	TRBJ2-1	CACLIPASEGGNEQFF	TGTGCCTGTCTCATCCCGGCTAGCGAGGGGGGGAATGAGCAGTTCTTC
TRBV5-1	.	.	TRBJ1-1	CASSLSGGRYTEAFF	TGCGCCAGCAGCTTGTCTGGGGGCAGGTATACTGAAGCTTTCTTT
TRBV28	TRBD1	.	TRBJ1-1	CASSWEGTGRFRFEAFF	TGTGCCAGCAGCTGGGAGGGGACAGGGCGGTTTAGGTTTGAAGCTTTCTTT
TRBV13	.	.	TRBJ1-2	CASSLEPGSNYGYTF	TGTGCCAGCAGCTTAGAACCGGGGTCGAACTATGGCTACACCTTC